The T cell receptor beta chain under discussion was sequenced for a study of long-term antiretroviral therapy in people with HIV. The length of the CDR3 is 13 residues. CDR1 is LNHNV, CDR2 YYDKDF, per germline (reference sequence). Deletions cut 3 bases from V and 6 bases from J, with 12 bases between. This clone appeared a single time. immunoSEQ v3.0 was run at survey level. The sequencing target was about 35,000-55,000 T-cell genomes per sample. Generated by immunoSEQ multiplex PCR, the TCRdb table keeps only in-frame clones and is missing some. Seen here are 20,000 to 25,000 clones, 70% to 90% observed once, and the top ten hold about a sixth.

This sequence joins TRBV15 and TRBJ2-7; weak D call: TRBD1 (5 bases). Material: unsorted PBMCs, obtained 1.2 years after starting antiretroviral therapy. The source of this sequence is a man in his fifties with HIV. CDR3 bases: TGTGCCACCAGCAGGGAGACAGCTAGCGAGCAGTACTTC. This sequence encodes CATSRETASEQYF.